The rows below give T cell receptor beta chains drawn from one sample of a study of blood T cell repertoires in COVID-19. This table comes from immunoSEQ multiplex PCR, and its TCRdb copy is limited to in-frame clones, with some not included. The sample has approximately 170,000 clones, around 80% seen once; the top ten hold around 19%. Sequenced material: PBMCs or T cells enriched from blood (not recorded which). All receptors come from a woman in her seventies in a cohort exposed to, infected with or recovered from COVID-19 (not recorded which). The CDR3 runs from the conserved cysteine through the conserved F or W. A D gene is named only where the DNA matches it firmly. Size values are once, few and many counts, or a class for expanded clones, and some rows have none.

j_call	d_call	v_call	clone_size	cdr3_nt	cdr3_aa
TRBJ2-7	TRBD1	TRBV27	.	TGTGCCAGCAGTCGATCAGGGGGCCATCCCTACGAGCAGTACTTC	CASSRSGGHPYEQYF
TRBJ2-1	.	TRBV7-3	.	TGTGCCAGCAGCTTCCACGGAGGGTTCTCCTACAATGAGCAGTTCTTC	CASSFHGGFSYNEQFF
TRBJ2-5	TRBD2	TRBV4-3	.	TGCGCCAGCAGCCGTGGACTAGCGGGAGGGGAGGGCCAAGAGACCCAGTACTTC	CASSRGLAGGEGQETQYF
TRBJ2-5	TRBD2	TRBV2	.	TGTGCCAGCAAGCGGGAGGAAGAGACCCAGTACTTC	CASKREEETQYF
TRBJ2-7	TRBD2	TRBV30	.	TGTGCCTGGAGTGTCAGGGTCTCGCTAGCGGGAGGGTCCTACGAGCAGTACTTC	CAWSVRVSLAGGSYEQYF
TRBJ1-1	TRBD1	TRBV28	.	TGTGCCAGCAGTTTAAAGCAGGGGGTGAAAGCTTTCTTT	CASSLKQGVKAFF
TRBJ2-7	TRBD1	TRBV7-9	.	TGTGCCAGCAGCTCGCGGGACAGGGGAAGGTACGAGCAGTACTTC	CASSSRDRGRYEQYF
TRBJ1-2	TRBD1	TRBV6-1	.	TGTGCCAGCAGTGAAGCGCTTTATGGCAGGGGGCGCGGCTACACCTTC	CASSEALYGRGRGYTF
TRBJ2-5	TRBD2	TRBV28	.	TGTGCCTCCCTGACGGGGGGGAGAGGGCAAGAGACCCAGTACTTC	CASLTGGRGQETQYF
TRBJ2-3	.	TRBV12-3/TRBV12-4	.	TGTGCCAGCAGTTTTACTATCACAGATACGCAGTATTTT	CASSFTITDTQYF
TRBJ2-1	TRBD2	TRBV6-5	.	TGTGCCAGCAAAGCGGGGTCCTGGAGTGAGCAGTTCTTC	CASKAGSWSEQFF
TRBJ2-3	.	TRBV28	.	TGTGCCAGCAGTTTAAGGGGGTTTCATGATACGCAGTATTTT	CASSLRGFHDTQYF
TRBJ2-5	TRBD2	TRBV2	.	TGTGCCAGCAGTGCAGGGAGGGAGGGGACCCAGTACTTC	CASSAGREGTQYF
TRBJ2-5	.	TRBV5-1	.	TGCGCCAGCAGCTTGGGAGCCCGTACCCCCTCGATGGAGACCCAGTACTTC	CASSLGARTPSMETQYF
TRBJ2-5	.	TRBV5-8	.	TGTGCCAGCAGCTTGGGAGCGTCAGGGAACCAAGAGACCCAGTACTTC	CASSLGASGNQETQYF
TRBJ1-5	.	TRBV27	once	TGTGCCAGCAGAGGTCGGGTTAGCAATCAGCCCCAGCATTTT	CASRGRVSNQPQHF
TRBJ2-2	.	TRBV9	.	TGTGCCAGCAGCGTAGTTCCTACGAACACCGGGGAGCTGTTTTTT	CASSVVPTNTGELFF
TRBJ2-1	.	TRBV10-3	few	TGTGCCATCAGTGCGTCCGAGAGCTCCTACAATGAGCAGTTCTTC	CAISASESSYNEQFF
TRBJ2-5	.	TRBV12-3/TRBV12-4	.	TGTGCCAGCAGTGGGGGCGTGCGGGAGACCCAGTACTTC	CASSGGVRETQYF
TRBJ1-4	TRBD1	TRBV2	once	TGTGCCAGCATCCGGGACAGGGGTGAAAAACTGTTTTTT	CASIRDRGEKLFF
TRBJ1-3	.	TRBV3-1/TRBV3-2	.	TGTGCCAGCGGGCCGTCCTCTGGAAACACCATATATTTT	CASGPSSGNTIYF
TRBJ1-3	TRBD1	TRBV4-3	.	TGCGCCAGCAGCCAAATCCGGGACAGGGGAAACACCATATATTTT	CASSQIRDRGNTIYF
TRBJ1-2	.	TRBV28	once	TGTGCCAGCAGTCCTCCACCGGGTGGCTACACCTTC	CASSPPPGGYTF
TRBJ2-6	.	TRBV5-1	.	TGCGCCCCCGAGGGGAGGATTCATCTCTTTGGGGCCAACGTCCTGACTTTC	CAPEGRIHLFGANVLTF
TRBJ1-2	TRBD1	TRBV7-3	.	TGTGCCAGCAGCTTAATAGGGGGCGATGGCTACACCTTC	CASSLIGGDGYTF
TRBJ1-4	.	TRBV5-6	.	TGTGCCAGCAATTCCGGGACAACTAATGAAAAACTGTTTTTT	CASNSGTTNEKLFF
TRBJ2-1	TRBD2	TRBV19	.	TGTGCCAGTAGCTCTAGCGGGAGGGCCAACAATGAGCAGTTCTTC	CASSSSGRANNEQFF
TRBJ2-3	.	TRBV28	few	TGTGCCAGCAGTTTAGAGGTGGATACGCAGTATTTT	CASSLEVDTQYF
TRBJ1-2	.	TRBV28	.	TGTGCCAGCAGTTTAGTTGGGGGGGGAGATGGCTACACCTTC	CASSLVGGGDGYTF
TRBJ1-1	.	TRBV19	once	TGTGCCAGTAGTATAGCACTGGAGTCGGGAGCTTTCTTT	CASSIALESGAFF
TRBJ2-3	.	TRBV12-5	.	TGTGCTAGTGTCATGGGGGGTAGCACAGATACGCAGTATTTT	CASVMGGSTDTQYF
TRBJ2-7	.	TRBV28	few	TGTGCCAGCAGTTTGCCGTCCTCAGACTACGAGCAGTACTTC	CASSLPSSDYEQYF
TRBJ2-5	TRBD1	TRBV5-4	.	TGTGCCAGCAGCTTGGGGGACAGGGAGCAAGAGACCCAGTACTTC	CASSLGDREQETQYF
TRBJ2-5	.	TRBV28	.	TGTGCCAGCAGCCCAGGTACTTCACAAGAGACCCAGTACTTC	CASSPGTSQETQYF
TRBJ2-2	.	TRBV5-1	.	TGCGCCAGCAGCTTGCATTGGAGCGGGACAGGGGAGCTGTTTTTT	CASSLHWSGTGELFF
TRBJ2-1	TRBD2	TRBV3-1/TRBV3-2	.	TGTGCCAGCAGCCCAGCCGTCGGGGCGGGAGGGTATGAGCAGTTCTTC	CASSPAVGAGGYEQFF
TRBJ1-1	.	TRBV18	few	TGTGCCAGCTCACCACCGTCTGGCAGTGAAGCTTTCTTT	CASSPPSGSEAFF
TRBJ1-1	.	TRBV5-3	.	TGTGCCAGAAGCTGGCAGAGGGAAGGAGTCTGGTGGGGGGCTGAAGCTTTCTTT	CARSWQREGVWWGAEAFF
TRBJ1-1	.	TRBV6-4	.	TGTGCCAGCTGTAGACAGGCAAACACTGAAGCTTTCTTT	CASCRQANTEAFF
TRBJ1-2	.	TRBV6-5	.	TGTGCCAGCAGCCCAGAGGAGGGCTTAGGCTATGGCTACACCTTC	CASSPEEGLGYGYTF
TRBJ1-4	TRBD1	TRBV18	.	TGTGCCAGCTCACCTATGAGACAGGGGGGAAGCGAAAAACTGTTTTTT	CASSPMRQGGSEKLFF
TRBJ1-6	TRBD1	TRBV5-1	.	TGCGCCAGCACCCGGGACAGTAAAAATTCACCCCTCCACTTT	CASTRDSKNSPLHF
TRBJ1-2	.	TRBV6-5	.	TGTGCCAGCAAAGAAACTCCGACAGTCTACTATGGCTACACCTTC	CASKETPTVYYGYTF
TRBJ2-7	.	TRBV28	.	TGTGCCAGCAGCACCCCAGGACAGCCCTACGAGCAGTACTTC	CASSTPGQPYEQYF
TRBJ2-2	.	TRBV21-1	few	.	CARVAGGNTGELFF
TRBJ2-7	.	TRBV6-2/TRBV6-3	few	TGTGCCAGCAGTAGCGACAGTCCCATGGTCTACGAGCAGTACTTC	CASSSDSPMVYEQYF